The T cell receptor (beta chain) described here comes from a study of response to subunit inactivated influenza vaccine. Study-wide results and caveats: The authors suggested that every seasonal influenza vaccination recruits few new T cells.

TCRdb passed the RT-PCR reads through MiXCR, listing each CDR3 protein once. The table lists roughly 790,000 distinct CDR3 sequences, 21% of them singletons. This clonotype was observed a handful of times. Its antigen is currently unknown. The junction had 8 bases not matched to a gene; V was cut back by 7 bases and J by 5 bases. The germline CDR1 and CDR2 sequences are SQVTM and ANQGSEA. This CDR3 is built from 13 residues. The origin of this receptor is a man aged 50-60 years who received an inactivated influenza vaccine. This rearrangement joins TRBV29-1 to TRBJ2-5, with 9 bases lining up with TRBD2. The material sequenced was PBMCs from blood, taken roughly 5 days after vaccination. CDR3 in amino acids: CSAKGAGGETQYF. The CDR3 bases are TGCAGCGCCAAAGGGGCGGGAGGGGAGACCCAGTACTTC.